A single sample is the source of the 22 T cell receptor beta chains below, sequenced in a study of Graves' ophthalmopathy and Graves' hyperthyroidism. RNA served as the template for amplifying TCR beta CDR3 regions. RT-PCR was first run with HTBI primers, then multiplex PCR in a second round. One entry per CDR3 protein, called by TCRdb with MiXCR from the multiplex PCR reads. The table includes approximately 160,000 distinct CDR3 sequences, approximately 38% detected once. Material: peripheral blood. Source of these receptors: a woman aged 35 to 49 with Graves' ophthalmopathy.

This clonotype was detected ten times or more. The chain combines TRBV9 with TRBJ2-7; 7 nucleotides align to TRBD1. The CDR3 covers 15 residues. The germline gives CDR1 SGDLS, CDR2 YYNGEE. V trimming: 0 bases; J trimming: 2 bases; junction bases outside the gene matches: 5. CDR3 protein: CASSVDSGTAYEQYF. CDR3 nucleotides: TGTGCCAGCAGCGTAGACTCCGGGACAGCCTACGAGCAGTACTTC.

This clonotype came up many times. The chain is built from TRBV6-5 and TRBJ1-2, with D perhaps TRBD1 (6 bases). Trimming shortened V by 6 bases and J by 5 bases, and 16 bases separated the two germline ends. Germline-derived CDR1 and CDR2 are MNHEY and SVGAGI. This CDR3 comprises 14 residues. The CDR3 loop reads CASRRSTGDYGYTF. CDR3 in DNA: TGTGCCAGCAGGCGGTCGACAGGAGATTATGGCTACACCTTC.

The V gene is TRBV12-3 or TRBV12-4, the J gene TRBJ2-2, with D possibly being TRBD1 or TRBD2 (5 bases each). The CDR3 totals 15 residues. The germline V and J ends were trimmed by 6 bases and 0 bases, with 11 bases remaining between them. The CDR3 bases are TGTGCCAGCAGCCCCGGGGCATCGAACACCGGGGAGCTGTTTTTT. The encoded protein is CASSPGASNTGELFF.

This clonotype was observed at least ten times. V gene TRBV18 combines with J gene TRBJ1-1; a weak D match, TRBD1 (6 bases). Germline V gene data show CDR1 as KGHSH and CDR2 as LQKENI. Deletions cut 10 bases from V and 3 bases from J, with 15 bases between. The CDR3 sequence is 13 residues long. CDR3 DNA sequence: TGTGCCACTCGCGGGGGCTTCGACACTGAAGCTTTCTTT. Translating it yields CATRGGFDTEAFF.

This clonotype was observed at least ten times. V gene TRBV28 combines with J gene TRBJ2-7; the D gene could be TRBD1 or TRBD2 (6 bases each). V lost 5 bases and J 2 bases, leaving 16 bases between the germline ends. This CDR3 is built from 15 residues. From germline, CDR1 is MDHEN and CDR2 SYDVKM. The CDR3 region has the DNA TGTGCCAGCAGTCTACGACAGGCGGGGACCTACGAGCAGTACTTC. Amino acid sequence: CASSLRQAGTYEQYF.

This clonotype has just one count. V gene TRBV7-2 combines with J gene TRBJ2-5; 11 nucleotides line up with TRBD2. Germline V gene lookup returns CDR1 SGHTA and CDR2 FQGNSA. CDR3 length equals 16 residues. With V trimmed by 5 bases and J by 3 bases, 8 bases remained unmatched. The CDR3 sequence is CASSPELAGVEETQYF. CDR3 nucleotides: TGTGCCAGCAGCCCTGAACTAGCGGGAGTCGAAGAGACCCAGTACTTC. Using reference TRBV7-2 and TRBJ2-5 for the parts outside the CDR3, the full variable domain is GAGVSQSPSNKVTEKGKDVELRCDPISGHTALYWYRQSLGQGLEFLIYFQGNSAPDKSGLPSDRFSAERTGGSVSTLTIQRTQQEDSAVYLCASSPELAGVEETQYFGPGTRLLVL.

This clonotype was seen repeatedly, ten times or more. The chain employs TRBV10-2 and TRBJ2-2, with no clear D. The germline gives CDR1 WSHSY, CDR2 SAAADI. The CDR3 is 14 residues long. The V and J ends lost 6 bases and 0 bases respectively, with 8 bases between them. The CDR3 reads CASSPRTNTGELFF. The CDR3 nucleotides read TGCGCCAGCAGCCCCAGGACGAACACCGGGGAGCTGTTTTTT.

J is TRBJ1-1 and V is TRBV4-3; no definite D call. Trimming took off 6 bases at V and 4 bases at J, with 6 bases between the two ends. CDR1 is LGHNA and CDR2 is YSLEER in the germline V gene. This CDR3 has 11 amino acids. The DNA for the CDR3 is TGCGCCAGCAGGGGAGGCACTGAAGCTTTCTTT. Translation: CASRGGTEAFF.

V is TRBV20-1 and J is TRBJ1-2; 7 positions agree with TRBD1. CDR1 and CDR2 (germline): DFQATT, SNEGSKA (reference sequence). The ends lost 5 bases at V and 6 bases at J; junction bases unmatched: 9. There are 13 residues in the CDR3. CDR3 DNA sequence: TGCAGTGCTCCGACAGGGCAGAGGGATGGCTACACCTTC. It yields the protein CSAPTGQRDGYTF.

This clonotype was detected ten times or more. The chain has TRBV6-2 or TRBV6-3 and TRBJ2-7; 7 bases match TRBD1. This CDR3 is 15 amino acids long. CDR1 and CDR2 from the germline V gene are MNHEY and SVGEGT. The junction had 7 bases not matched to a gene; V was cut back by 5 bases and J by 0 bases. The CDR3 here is CASSPWTGLSYEQYF. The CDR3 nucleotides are TGTGCCAGCAGTCCTTGGACAGGACTCTCCTACGAGCAGTACTTC.

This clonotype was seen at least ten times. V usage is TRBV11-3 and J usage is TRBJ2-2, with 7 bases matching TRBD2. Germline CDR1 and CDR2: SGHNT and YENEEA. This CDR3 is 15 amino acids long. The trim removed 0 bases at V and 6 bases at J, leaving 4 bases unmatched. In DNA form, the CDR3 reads TGTGCCAGCAGCTTAGATGGGGGGGACGCCGGGGAGCTGTTTTTT. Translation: CASSLDGGDAGELFF.

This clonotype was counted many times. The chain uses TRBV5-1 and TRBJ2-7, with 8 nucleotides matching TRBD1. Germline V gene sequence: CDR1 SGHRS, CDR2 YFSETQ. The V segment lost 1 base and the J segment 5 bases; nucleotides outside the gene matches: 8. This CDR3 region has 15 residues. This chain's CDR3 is CASSLWGTGYDEQYF. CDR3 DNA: TGCGCCAGCAGCTTGTGGGGGACAGGTTACGACGAGCAGTACTTC.

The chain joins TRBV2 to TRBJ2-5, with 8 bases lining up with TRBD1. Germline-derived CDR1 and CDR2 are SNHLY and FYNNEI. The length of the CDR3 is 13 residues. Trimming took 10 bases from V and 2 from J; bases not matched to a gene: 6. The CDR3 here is CATTGTGQETQYF. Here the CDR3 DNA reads TGTGCCACTACCGGGACAGGTCAAGAGACCCAGTACTTC.

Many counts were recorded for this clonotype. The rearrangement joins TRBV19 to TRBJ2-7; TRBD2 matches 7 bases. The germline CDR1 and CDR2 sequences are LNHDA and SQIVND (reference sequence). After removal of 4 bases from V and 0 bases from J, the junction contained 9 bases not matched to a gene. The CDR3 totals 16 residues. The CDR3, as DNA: TGTGCCAGTAGTAGAGGACTAGTGCGAAGCTCCTACGAGCAGTACTTC. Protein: CASSRGLVRSSYEQYF.

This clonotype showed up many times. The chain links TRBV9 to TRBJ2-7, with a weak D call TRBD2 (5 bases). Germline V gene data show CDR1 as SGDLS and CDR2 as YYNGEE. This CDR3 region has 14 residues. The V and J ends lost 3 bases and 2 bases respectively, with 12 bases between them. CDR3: CASSGTPEAYEQYF. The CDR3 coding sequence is TGTGCCAGCAGCGGGACCCCGGAGGCCTACGAGCAGTACTTC.

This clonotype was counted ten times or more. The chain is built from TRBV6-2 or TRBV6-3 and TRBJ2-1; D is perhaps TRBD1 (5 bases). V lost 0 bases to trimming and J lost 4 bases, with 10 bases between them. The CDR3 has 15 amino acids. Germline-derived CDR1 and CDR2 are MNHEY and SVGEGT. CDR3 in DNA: TGTGCCAGCAGTTACTCTAGGGGCCCATACAATGAGCAGTTCTTC. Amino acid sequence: CASSYSRGPYNEQFF.

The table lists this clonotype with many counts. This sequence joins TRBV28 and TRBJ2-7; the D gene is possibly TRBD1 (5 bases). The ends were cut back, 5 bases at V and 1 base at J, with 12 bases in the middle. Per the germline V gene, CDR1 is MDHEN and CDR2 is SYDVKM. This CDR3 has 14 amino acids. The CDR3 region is CASSHHRTSYEQYF. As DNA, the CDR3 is TGTGCCAGCAGTCACCACAGGACATCCTACGAGCAGTACTTC.

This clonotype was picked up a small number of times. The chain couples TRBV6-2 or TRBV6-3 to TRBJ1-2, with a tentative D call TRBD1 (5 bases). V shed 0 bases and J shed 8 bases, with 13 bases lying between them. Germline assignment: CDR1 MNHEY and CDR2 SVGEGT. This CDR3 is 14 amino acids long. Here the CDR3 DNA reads TGTGCCAGCAGTTACTCGAGAGGGGATCGCGGCTACACCTTC. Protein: CASSYSRGDRGYTF.

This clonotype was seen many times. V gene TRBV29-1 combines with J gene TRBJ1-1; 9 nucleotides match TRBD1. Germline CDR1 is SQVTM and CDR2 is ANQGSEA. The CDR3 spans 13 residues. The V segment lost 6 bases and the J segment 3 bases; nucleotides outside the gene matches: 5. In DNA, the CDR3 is TGCAGCGTCAACGGACAGGGGCACACTGAAGCTTTCTTT. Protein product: CSVNGQGHTEAFF.

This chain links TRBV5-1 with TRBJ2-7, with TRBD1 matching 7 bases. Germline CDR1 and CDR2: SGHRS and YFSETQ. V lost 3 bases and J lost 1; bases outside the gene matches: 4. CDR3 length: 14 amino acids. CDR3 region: CASSSTGWSYEQYF. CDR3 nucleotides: TGCGCCAGCAGCTCGACAGGGTGGTCCTACGAGCAGTACTTC.

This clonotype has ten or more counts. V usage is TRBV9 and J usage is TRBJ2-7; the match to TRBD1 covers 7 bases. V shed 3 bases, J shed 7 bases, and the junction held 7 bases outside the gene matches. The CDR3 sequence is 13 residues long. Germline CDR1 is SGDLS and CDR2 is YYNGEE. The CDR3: CASSGTGFGEQYF. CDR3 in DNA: TGTGCCAGCAGCGGGACAGGTTTCGGGGAGCAGTACTTC.

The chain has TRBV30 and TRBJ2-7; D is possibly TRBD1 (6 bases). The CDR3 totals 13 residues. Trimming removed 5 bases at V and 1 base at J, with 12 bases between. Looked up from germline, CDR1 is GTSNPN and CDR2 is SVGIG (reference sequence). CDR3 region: CAWAKGDSYEQYF. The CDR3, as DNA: TGTGCCTGGGCCAAGGGGGATTCCTACGAGCAGTACTTC. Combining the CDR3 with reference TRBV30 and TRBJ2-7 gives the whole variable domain SQTIHQWPATLVQPVGSPLSLECTVEGTSNPNLYWYRQAAGRGLQLLFYSVGIGQISSEVPQNLSASRPQDRQFILSSKKLLLSDSGFYLCAWAKGDSYEQYFGPGTRLTVT.